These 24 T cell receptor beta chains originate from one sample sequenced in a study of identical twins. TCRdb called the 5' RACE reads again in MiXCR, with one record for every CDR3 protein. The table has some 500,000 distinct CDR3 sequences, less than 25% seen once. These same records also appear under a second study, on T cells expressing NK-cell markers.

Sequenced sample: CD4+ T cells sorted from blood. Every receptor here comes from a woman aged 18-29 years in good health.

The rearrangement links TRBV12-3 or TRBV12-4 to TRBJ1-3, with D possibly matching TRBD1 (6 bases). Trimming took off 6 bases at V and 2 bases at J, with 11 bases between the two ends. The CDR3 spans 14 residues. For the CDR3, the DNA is TGTGCCAGCAGCAGGACAGCGCCTGGAAACACCATATATTTT. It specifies CASSRTAPGNTIYF.

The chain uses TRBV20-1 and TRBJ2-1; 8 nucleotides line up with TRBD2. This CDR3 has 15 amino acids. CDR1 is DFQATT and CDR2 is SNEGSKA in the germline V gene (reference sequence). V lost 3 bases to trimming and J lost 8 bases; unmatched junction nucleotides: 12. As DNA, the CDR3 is TGCAGTGCTAGTTCGGGAGGGGATCGGGCCGATGAGCAGTTCTTC. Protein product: CSASSGGDRADEQFF.

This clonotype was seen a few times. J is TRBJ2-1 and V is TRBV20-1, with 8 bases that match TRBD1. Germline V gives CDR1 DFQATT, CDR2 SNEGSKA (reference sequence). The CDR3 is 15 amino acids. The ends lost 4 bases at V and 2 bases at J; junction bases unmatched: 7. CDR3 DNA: TGCAGTGCTACAAGACAGGGGCTCGCCTACAATGAGCAGTTCTTC. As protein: CSATRQGLAYNEQFF.

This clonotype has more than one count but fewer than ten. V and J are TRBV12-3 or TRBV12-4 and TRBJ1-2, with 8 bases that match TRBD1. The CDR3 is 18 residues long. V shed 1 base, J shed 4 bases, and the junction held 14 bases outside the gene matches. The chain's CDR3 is CASSLVRDRTRTGYGYTF. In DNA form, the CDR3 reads TGTGCCAGCAGTTTAGTCCGGGACAGGACTAGAACCGGCTATGGCTACACCTTC.

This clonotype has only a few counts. CDR3 loop: CASSLQLAGKANVLTF. CDR3 in DNA: TGTGCCAGCAGTTTACAGTTGGCAGGGAAGGCCAACGTCCTGACTTTC. This chain joins TRBV12-3 or TRBV12-4 and TRBJ2-6; tentatively, D is TRBD1 (5 bases). The V end was cut by 2 bases, the J end by 6 bases, with 14 bases between. The CDR3 spans 16 residues.

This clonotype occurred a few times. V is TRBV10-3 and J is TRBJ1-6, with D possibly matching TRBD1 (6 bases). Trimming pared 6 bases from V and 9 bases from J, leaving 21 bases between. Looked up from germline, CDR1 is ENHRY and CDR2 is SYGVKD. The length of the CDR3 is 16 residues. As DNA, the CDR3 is TGTGCCATCAGCCCCTCGGGTGTGGGGGCGGGTTCACCCCTCCACTTT. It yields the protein CAISPSGVGAGSPLHF.

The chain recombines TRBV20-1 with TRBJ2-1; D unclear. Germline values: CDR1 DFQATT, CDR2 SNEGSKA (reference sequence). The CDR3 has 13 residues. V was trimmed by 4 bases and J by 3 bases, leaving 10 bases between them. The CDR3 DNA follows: TGCAGTGCTAATGAGAAGGTCTACAATGAGCAGTTCTTC. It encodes CSANEKVYNEQFF.

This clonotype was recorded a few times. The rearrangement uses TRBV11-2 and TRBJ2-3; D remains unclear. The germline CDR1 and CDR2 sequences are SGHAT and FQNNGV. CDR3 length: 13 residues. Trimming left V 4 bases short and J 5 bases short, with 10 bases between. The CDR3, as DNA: TGTGCCAGCAGCTCCACGTATCGAGATACGCAGTATTTT. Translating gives CASSSTYRDTQYF.

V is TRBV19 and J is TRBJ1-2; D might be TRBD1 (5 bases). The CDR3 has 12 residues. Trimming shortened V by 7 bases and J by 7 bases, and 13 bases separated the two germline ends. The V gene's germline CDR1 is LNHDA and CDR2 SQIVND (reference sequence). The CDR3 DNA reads TGTGCCAGTAAGCTGGGGGTCGGTGGCTACACCTTC. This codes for CASKLGVGGYTF.

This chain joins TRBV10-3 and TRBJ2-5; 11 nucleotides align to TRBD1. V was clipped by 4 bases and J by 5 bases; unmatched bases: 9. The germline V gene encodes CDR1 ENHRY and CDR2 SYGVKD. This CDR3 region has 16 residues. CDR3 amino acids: CAISGFADRGLETQYF. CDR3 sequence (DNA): TGTGCCATCAGTGGTTTCGCGGACAGGGGGCTCGAGACCCAGTACTTC.

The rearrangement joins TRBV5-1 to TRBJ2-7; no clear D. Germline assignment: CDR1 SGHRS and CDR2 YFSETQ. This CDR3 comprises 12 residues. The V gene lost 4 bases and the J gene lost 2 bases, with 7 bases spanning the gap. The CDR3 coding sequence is TGCGCCAGCAGCAGGGTCCCCTACGAGCAGTACTTC. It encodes CASSRVPYEQYF.

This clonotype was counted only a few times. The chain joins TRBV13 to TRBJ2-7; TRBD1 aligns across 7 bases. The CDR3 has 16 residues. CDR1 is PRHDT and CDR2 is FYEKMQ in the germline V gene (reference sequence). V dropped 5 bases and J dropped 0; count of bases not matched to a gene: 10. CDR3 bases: TGTGCCAGCAGCCGAAACCCCGCAGGGGGCTCCTACGAGCAGTACTTC. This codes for CASSRNPAGGSYEQYF.

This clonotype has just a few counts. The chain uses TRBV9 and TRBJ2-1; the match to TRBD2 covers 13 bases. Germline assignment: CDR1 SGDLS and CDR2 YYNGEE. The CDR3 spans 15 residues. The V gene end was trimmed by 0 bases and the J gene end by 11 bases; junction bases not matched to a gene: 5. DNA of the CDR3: TGTGCCAGCAGCGTAGAAGGGACTAGCGGGACTAAGCAGTTCTTC. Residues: CASSVEGTSGTKQFF.

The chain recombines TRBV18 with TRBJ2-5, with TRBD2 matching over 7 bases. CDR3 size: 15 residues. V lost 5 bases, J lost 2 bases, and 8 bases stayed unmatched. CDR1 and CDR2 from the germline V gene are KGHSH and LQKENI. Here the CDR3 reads CASSSRAGLQETQYF. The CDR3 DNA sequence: TGTGCCAGCTCATCCCGAGCGGGACTACAAGAGACCCAGTACTTC.

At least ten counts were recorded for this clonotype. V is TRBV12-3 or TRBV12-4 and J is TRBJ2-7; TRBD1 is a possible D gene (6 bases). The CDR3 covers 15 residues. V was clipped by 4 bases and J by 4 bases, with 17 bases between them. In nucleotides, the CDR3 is TGTGCCAGCAGTTCACAGGGTCATGGGAATTACGAGCAGTACTTC. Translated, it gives CASSSQGHGNYEQYF.

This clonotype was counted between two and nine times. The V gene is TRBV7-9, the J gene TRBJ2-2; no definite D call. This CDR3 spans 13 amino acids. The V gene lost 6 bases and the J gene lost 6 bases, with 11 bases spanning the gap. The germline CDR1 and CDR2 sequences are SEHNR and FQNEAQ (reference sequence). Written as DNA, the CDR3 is TGTGCCAGCAGTTCCCTTGGATCCGGGGAGCTGTTTTTT. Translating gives CASSSLGSGELFF.

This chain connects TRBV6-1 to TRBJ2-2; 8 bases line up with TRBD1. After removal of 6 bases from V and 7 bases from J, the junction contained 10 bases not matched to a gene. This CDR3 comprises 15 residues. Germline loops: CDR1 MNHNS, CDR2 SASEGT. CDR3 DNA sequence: TGTGCCAGCAGCCGACCGACAGGGGAACACGGGGAGCTGTTTTTT. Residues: CASSRPTGEHGELFF.

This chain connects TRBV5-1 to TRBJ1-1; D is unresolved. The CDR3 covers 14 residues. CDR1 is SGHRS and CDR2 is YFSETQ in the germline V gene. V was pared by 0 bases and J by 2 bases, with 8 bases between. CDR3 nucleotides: TGCGCCAGCAGCTTGGGGGATGGCAACACTGAAGCTTTCTTT. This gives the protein CASSLGDGNTEAFF.

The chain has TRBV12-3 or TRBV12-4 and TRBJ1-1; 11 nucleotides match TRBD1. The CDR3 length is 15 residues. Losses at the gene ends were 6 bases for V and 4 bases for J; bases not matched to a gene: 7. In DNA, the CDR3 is TGTGCCAGCAGCGCCCGGGACAGGGGGACCACTGAAGCTTTCTTT. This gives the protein CASSARDRGTTEAFF.

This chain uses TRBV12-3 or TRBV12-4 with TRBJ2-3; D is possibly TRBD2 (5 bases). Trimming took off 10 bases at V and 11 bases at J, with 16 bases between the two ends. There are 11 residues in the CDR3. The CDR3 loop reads CAIETGWVQYF. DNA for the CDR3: TGTGCCATCGAGACGGGGTGGGTGCAGTATTTT.

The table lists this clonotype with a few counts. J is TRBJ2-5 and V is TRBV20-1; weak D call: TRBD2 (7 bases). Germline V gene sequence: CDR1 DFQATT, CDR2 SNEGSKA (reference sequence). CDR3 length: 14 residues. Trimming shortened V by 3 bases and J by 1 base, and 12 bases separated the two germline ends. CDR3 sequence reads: CSARGGAVQETQYF. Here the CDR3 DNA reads TGCAGTGCTAGGGGGGGGGCGGTCCAAGAGACCCAGTACTTC.

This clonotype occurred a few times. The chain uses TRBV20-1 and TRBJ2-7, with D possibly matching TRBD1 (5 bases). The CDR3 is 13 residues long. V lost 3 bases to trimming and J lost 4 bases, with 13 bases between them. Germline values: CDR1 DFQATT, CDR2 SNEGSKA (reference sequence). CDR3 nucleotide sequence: TGCAGTGCTAGGGGCGCCCAGGGTTACGAGCAGTACTTC. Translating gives CSARGAQGYEQYF.

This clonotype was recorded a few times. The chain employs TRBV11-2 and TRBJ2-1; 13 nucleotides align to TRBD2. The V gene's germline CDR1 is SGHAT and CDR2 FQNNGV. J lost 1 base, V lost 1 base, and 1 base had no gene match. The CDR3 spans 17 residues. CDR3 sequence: CASSLGTSGSSYNEQFF. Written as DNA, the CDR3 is TGTGCCAGCAGCTTAGGGACTAGCGGGAGTTCCTACAATGAGCAGTTCTTC.

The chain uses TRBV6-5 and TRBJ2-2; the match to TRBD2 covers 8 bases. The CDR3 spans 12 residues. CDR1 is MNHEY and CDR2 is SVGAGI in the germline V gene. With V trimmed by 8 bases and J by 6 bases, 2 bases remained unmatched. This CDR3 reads CASRRGAGELFF. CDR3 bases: TGTGCCAGCCGGCGGGGGGCCGGGGAGCTGTTTTTT.